Listed here is a single T cell receptor beta chain. The data stem from a study of blood T cell repertoires in COVID-19. Sequenced by immunoSEQ multiplex PCR; TCRdb stores in-frame clones only, minus some. This table holds nearly 200,000 clones, 84% found once. Trimming left V 9 bases short and J 6 bases short, with 12 bases between. CDR1 is SNHLY and CDR2 is FYNNEI in the germline V gene. The CDR3 has 13 residues. The sequence was obtained from a woman in her 70s with active or convalescent COVID-19. The chain links TRBV2 to TRBJ1-6; D may be TRBD1 (5 bases). Sequenced material: peripheral blood. For the CDR3, the DNA is TGTGCCAGTAAACAGGAAACTAATTCACCCCTCCACTTT. Its translation: CASKQETNSPLHF.